The 8 T cell receptor beta chains in this list originate from one sample, sequenced in a study of regulatory and conventional T cells in RAG deficiency. The sorted regulatory T cells were CD4+, CD25-high and CD127-low, with genomic DNA sequenced. The method was immunoSEQ multiplex PCR; TCRdb's version includes in-frame clones alone and lacks a portion of them. The sample yields tens of thousands of clones, about 89% seen once. These data were also filed under a second study, of regulatory T cells. This second study notes: Amplification used 52 TRBV primers and 13 TRBJ primers.

The sequenced sample was Tregs sorted from blood. The receptor source for this set is a human donor in good health.

This clone was seen only a few times. The chain uses TRBV2 and TRBJ1-4, with D uncertain. There are 16 residues in the CDR3. CDR1 is SNHLY and CDR2 is FYNNEI in the germline V gene. V dropped 4 bases and J dropped 6 bases, with 18 bases sitting between them. In nucleotides, the CDR3 is TGTGCCAGCAGTGGGGCGAGGGCCGCGCGGGATGAAAAACTGTTTTTT. Protein: CASSGARAARDEKLFF.

The chain uses TRBV6-1 and TRBJ1-4; tentative D call: TRBD1 (6 bases). The CDR3 contains 14 residues. CDR1 and CDR2 from the germline V gene are MNHNS and SASEGT. V dropped 11 bases and J dropped 7 bases, with 20 bases sitting between them. Written as DNA, the CDR3 is TGTGCCCGCACACAGGGAAGTCGAGGTGAAAAACTGTTTTTT. Its translation: CARTQGSRGEKLFF.

Written as DNA, the CDR3 is TGTGCCACCAGCAGGAAACGACGAATTACAGGGATTAGCACAGATACGCAGTATTTT. This sequence encodes CATSRKRRITGISTDTQYF. This chain joins TRBV15 and TRBJ2-3; a weak D match, TRBD1 (6 bases). The CDR3 runs 19 residues. The ends were cut back, 3 bases at V and 0 bases at J, with 22 bases in the middle. The V gene's germline CDR1 is LNHNV and CDR2 YYDKDF (reference sequence).

The V and J genes are TRBV10-3 and TRBJ1-2; 9 bases match TRBD1. This CDR3 is built from 15 residues. V shed 10 bases, J shed 4 bases, and the junction held 13 bases outside the gene matches. Germline assignment: CDR1 ENHRY and CDR2 SYGVKD. The CDR3: CATRTGDVVPYGYTF. The CDR3 DNA is TGTGCCACCCGGACAGGGGATGTTGTTCCCTATGGCTACACCTTC.

CDR3 sequence: CAWNRPGLNGYTF. In DNA form, the CDR3 reads TGTGCCTGGAATCGTCCGGGACTTAATGGCTACACCTTC. The genes are TRBV30 and TRBJ1-2; D is possibly TRBD1 (5 bases). CDR3 size: 13 residues. CDR1 is GTSNPN, CDR2 SVGIG, per germline (reference sequence). V was shortened by 4 bases and J by 6 bases, with 15 bases between the two germline ends.

This sequence joins TRBV18 and TRBJ1-2; 7 bases agree with TRBD1. V was pared by 6 bases and J by 8 bases, with 9 bases of the junction left unmatched. The germline gives CDR1 KGHSH, CDR2 LQKENI. This CDR3 has 13 amino acids. DNA for the CDR3: TGTGCCAGCTCGCTGACAGGGAGGGAAGGCTACACCTTC. Amino acids: CASSLTGREGYTF.

This clone was detected once. The chain joins TRBV27 to TRBJ2-3, with D unclear. The CDR3 spans 15 residues. Germline V CDR1 and CDR2: MNHEY, SMNVEV (reference sequence). V shed 5 bases and J shed 0 bases, with 12 bases lying between them. CDR3 nucleotides: TGTGCCAGCAGTCCCCCACCGCGGAGCACAGATACGCAGTATTTT. As protein: CASSPPPRSTDTQYF.

The chain employs TRBV7-2 and TRBJ1-6; possible D gene TRBD1, 6 bases. CDR3 length: 16 amino acids. Germline CDR1 SGHTA, CDR2 FQGNSA. V was clipped by 3 bases and J by 5 bases, with 14 bases between them. The CDR3 DNA follows: TGTGCCAGCAGCTTCTGGGGGGCGCAGAATAATTCACCCCTCCACTTT. It is translated as CASSFWGAQNNSPLHF.